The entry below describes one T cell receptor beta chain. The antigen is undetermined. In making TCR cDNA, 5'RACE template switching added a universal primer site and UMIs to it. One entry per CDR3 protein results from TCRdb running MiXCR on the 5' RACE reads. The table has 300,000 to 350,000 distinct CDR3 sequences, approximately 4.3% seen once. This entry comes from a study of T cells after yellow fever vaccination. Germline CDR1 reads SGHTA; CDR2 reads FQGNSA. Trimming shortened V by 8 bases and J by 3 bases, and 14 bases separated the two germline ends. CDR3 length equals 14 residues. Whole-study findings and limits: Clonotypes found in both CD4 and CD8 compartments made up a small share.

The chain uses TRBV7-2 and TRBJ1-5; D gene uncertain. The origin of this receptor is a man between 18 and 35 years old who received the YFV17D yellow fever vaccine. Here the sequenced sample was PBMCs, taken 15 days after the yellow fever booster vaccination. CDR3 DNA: TGTGCCAGCGCCAAAATGGGGTCCAATCAGCCCCAGCATTTT. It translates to CASAKMGSNQPQHF.